This T cell receptor (beta chain) derives from a study of T cell repertoires in cytomegalovirus infection. In germline, CDR1 is LNHDA, CDR2 SQIVND (reference sequence). CDR3 length: 12 amino acids. The V and J ends lost 9 bases and 3 bases respectively, with 9 bases between them. This clonotype turned up a few times. What it binds is unknown. General study findings and limits: Across the ex vivo response, the dominant clonotypes were HLA-C-restricted CMV-specific TCR beta clonotypes.

A single record per CDR3 protein comes from TCRdb applying MiXCR to the reads. The sample lists about 700,000 distinct CDR3 sequences, about 30% occurring once. The chain employs TRBV19 and TRBJ1-3; the D gene is possibly TRBD1 (5 bases). This receptor was taken from a human donor in good health (CMV status not recorded). Some clones in this sample may be carry-over from other donors' samples. Sequences were derived from cultured PBMCs, sampled from culture after CMV antigen stimulation. CDR3 loop: CASRDFGNTIYF. DNA for the CDR3: TGTGCCAGCCGGGACTTTGGAAACACCATATATTTT.